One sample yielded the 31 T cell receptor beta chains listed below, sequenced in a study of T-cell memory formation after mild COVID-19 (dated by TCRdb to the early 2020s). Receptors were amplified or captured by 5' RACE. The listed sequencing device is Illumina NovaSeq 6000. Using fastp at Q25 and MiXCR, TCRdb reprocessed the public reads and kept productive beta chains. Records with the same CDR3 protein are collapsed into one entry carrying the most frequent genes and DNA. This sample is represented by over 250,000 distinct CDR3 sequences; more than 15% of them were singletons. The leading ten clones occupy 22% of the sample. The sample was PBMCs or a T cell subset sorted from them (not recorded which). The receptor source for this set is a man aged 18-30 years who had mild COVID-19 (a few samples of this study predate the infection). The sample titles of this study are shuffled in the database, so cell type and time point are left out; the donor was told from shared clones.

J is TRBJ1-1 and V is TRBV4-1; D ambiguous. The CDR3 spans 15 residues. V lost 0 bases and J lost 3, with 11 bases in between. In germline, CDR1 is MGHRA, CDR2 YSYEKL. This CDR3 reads CASSQDPGSYTEAFF. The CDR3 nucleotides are TGCGCCAGCAGCCAAGACCCGGGGAGCTACACTGAAGCTTTCTTT.

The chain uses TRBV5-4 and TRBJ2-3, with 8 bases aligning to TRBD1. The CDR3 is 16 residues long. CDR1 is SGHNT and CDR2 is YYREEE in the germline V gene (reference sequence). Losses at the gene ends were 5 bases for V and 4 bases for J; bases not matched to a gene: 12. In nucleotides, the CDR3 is TGTGCCAGCAGACCCGCCGGGACAGGAGGGTCAGATACGCAGTATTTT. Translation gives CASRPAGTGGSDTQYF. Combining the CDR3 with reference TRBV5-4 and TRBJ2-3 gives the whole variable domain ETGVTQSPTHLIKTRGQQVTLRCSSQSGHNTVSWYQQALGQGPQFIFQYYREEENGRGNFPPRFSGLQFPNYSSELNVNALELDDSALYLCASRPAGTGGSDTQYFGPGTRLTVL.

CDR3 nucleotide sequence: TGTGCCAGCAGCTTATCGTGGGACGCAACTAATGAAAAACTGTTTTTT. It yields the protein CASSLSWDATNEKLFF. The chain combines TRBV7-9 with TRBJ1-4; a possible D gene is TRBD1 (5 bases). Germline V CDR1 and CDR2: SEHNR, FQNEAQ (reference sequence). Trimming cost V 2 bases and J 0 bases, with 10 bases left between them. This CDR3 contains 16 residues.

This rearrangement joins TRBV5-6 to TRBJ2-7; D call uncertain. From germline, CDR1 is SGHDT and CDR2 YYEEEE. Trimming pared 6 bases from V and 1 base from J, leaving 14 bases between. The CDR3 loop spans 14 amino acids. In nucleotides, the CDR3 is TGTGCCAGCAACCATTTTCGCCGGTCCTACGAGCAGTACGTC. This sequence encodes CASNHFRRSYEQYV.

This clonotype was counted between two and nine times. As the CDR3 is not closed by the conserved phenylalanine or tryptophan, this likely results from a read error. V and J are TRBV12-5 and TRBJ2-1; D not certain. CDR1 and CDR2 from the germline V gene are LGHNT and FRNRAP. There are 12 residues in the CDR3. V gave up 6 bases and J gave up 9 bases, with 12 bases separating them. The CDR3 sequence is CASGSATTEQFL. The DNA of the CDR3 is TGTGCTAGTGGCTCGGCCACTACTGAGCAGTTCCTC.

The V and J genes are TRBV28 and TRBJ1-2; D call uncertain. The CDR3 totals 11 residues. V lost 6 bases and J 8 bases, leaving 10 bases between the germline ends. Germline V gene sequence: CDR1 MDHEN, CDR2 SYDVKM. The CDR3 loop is CASRQEWGYTF. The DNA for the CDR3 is TGTGCCAGCAGGCAAGAATGGGGCTACACCTTC.

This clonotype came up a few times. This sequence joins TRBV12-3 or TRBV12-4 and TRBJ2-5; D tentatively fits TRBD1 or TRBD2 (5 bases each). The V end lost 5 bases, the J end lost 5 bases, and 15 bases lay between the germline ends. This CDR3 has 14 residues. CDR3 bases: TGTGCCAGCAGTGAGTCGGGACGATGGGAGACCCAGTACTTC. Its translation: CASSESGRWETQYF.

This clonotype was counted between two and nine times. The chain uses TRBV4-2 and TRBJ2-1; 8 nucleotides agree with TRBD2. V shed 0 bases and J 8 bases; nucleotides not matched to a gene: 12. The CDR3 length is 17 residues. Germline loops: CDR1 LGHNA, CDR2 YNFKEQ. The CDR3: CASSQDRGRGARDEQFF. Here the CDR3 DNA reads TGTGCCAGCAGCCAAGATCGTGGGCGGGGGGCCAGAGATGAGCAGTTCTTC.

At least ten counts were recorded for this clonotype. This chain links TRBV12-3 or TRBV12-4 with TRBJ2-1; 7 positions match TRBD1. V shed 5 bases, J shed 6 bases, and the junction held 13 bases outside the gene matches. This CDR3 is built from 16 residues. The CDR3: CASSTRQGGAFNEQFF. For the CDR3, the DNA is TGTGCCAGCAGTACCCGACAGGGTGGGGCCTTCAATGAGCAGTTCTTC.

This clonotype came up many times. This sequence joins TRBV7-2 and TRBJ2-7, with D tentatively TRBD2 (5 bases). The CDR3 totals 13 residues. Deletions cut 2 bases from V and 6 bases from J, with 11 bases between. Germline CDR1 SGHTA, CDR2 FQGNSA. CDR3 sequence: CASSLFRRGEQYF. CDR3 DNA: TGTGCCAGCAGCTTATTCCGACGGGGCGAGCAGTACTTC.

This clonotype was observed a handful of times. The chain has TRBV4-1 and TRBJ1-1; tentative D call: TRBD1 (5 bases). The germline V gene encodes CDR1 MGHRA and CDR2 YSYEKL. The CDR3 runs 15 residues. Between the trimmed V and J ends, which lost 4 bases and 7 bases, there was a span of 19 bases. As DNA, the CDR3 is TGCGCCAGCAGCCCCACAGGACAAGGTATTATTGAAGCTTTCTTT. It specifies CASSPTGQGIIEAFF.

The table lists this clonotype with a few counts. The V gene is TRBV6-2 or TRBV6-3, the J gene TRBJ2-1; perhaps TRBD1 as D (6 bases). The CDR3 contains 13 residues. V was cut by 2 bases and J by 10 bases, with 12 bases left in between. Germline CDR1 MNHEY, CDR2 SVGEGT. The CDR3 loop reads CASSYTWGHEQFF. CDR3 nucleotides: TGTGCCAGCAGTTACACTTGGGGGCACGAGCAGTTCTTC.

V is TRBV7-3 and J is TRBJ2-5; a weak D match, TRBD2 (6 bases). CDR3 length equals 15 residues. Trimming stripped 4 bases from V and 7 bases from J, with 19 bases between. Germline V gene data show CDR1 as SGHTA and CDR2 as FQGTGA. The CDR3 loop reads CASSSAGTSSGTQYF. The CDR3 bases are TGTGCCAGCAGCTCCGCCGGGACTTCCTCGGGGACCCAGTACTTC.

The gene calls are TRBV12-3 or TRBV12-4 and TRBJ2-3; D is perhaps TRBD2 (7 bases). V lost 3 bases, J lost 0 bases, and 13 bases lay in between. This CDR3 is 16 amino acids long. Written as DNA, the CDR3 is TGTGCCAGCAGTTTCGACAGGCGGGGGAGCACAGATACGCAGTATTTT. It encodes CASSFDRRGSTDTQYF.

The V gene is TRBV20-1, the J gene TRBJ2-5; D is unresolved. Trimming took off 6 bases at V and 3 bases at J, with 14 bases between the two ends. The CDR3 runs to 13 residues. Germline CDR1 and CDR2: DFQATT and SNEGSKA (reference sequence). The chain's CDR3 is CSAPPGYEETQYF. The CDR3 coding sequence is TGCAGTGCCCCCCCGGGCTACGAAGAGACCCAGTACTTC.

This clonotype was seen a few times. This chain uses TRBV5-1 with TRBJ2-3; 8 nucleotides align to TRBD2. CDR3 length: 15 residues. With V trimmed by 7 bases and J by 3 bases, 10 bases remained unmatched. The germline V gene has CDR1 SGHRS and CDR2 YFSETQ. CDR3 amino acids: CASRSDASGTDTQYF. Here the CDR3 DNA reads TGCGCCAGCCGTTCGGATGCTAGCGGGACAGATACGCAGTATTTT.

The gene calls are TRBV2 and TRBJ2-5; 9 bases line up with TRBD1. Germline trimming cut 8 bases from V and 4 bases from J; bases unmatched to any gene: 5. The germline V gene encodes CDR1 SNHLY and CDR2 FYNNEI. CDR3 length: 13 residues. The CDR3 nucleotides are TGTGCCAGCCGGACAGGGGATGGAGAGACCCAGTACTTC. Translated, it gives CASRTGDGETQYF. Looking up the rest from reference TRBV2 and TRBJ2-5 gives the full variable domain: EPEVTQTPSHQVTQMGQEVILRCVPISNHLYFYWYRQILGQKVEFLVSFYNNEISEKSEIFDDQFSVERPDGSNFTLKIRSTKLEDSAMYFCASRTGDGETQYFGPGTRLLVL.

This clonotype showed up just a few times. DNA for the CDR3: TGTGCCAGCAGTGTTGGGCGGAATAATTCACCCCTCCACTTT. Encoded protein: CASSVGRNNSPLHF. V is TRBV2 and J is TRBJ1-6; D unclear. Germline V gene sequence: CDR1 SNHLY, CDR2 FYNNEI. Trimming left V 4 bases short and J 5 bases short, with 9 bases between. The CDR3 totals 14 residues.

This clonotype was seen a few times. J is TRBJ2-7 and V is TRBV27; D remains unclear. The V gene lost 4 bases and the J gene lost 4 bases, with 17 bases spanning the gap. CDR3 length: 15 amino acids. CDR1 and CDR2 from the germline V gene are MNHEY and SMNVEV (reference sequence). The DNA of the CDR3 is TGTGCCAGCAGTTCCGCCAATGGATGGACGTACGAGCAGTACTTC. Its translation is CASSSANGWTYEQYF.

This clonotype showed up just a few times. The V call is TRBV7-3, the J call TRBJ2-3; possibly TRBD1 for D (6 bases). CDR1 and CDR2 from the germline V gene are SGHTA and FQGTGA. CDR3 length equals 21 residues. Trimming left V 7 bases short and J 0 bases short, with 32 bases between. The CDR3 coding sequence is TGTGCCAGCATATTCATCTCATATAGACAGGTGGTCTCCAAAAGCACAGATACGCAGTATTTT. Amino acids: CASIFISYRQVVSKSTDTQYF.

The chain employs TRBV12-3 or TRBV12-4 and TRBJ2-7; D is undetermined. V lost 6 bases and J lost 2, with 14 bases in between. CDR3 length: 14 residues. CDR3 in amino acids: CASSPYTQAYEQYF. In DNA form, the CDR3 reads TGTGCCAGCAGCCCCTACACCCAGGCCTACGAGCAGTACTTC.

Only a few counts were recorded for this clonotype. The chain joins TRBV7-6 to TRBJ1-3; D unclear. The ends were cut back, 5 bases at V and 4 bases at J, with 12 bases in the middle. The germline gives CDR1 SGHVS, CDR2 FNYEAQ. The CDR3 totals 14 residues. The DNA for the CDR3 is TGTGCCAGCAGCACCCCCGCAGGAGGAAACACCATATATTTT. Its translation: CASSTPAGGNTIYF.

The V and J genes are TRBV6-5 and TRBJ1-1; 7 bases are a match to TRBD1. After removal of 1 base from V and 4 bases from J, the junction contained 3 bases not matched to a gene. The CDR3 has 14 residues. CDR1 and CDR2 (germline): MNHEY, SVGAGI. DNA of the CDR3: TGTGCCAGCAGTTACTTGGACAGGACCACTGAAGCTTTCTTT. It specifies CASSYLDRTTEAFF.

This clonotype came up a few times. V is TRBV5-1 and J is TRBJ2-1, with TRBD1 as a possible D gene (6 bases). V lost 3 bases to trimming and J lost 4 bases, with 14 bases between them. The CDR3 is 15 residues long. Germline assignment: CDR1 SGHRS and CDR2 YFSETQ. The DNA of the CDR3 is TGCGCCAGCAGCTCCGGGACAACCTCTTACAATGAGCAGTTCTTC. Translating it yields CASSSGTTSYNEQFF.

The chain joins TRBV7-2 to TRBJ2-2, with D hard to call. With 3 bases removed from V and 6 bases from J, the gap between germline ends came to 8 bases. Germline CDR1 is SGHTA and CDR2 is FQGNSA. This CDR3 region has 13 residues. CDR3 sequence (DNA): TGTGCCAGCAGCTTCTATGGGGCCGGGGAGCTGTTTTTT. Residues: CASSFYGAGELFF.

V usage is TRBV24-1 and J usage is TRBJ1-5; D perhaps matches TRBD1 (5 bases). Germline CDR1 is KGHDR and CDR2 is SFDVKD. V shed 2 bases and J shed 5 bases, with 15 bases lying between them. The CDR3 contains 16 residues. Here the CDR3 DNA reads TGTGCCACCAGTGATTCCAGGGTAGGCGGGGATCAGCCCCAGCATTTT. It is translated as CATSDSRVGGDQPQHF.

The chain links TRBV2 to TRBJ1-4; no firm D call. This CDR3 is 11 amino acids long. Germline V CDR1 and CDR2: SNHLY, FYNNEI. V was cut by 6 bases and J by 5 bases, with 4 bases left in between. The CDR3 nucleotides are TGTGCCAGCAGGGAAAATGAAAAACTGTTTTTT. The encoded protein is CASRENEKLFF. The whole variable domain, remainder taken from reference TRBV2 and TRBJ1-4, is EPEVTQTPSHQVTQMGQEVILRCVPISNHLYFYWYRQILGQKVEFLVSFYNNEISEKSEIFDDQFSVERPDGSNFTLKIRSTKLEDSAMYFCASRENEKLFFGSGTQLSVL.

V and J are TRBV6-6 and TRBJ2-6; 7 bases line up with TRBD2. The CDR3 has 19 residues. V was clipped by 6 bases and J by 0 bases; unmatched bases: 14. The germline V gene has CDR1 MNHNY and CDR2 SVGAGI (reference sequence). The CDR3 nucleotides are TGTGCCAGCAGCCCCCTACCTGGCAGGGAGGGCTCTGGGGCCAACGTCCTGACTTTC. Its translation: CASSPLPGREGSGANVLTF.

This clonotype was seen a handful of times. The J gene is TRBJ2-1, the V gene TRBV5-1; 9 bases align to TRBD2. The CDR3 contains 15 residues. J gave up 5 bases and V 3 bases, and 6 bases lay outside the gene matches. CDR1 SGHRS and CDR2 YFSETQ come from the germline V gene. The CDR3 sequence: CASSWGLASHNEQFF. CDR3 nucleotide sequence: TGCGCCAGCAGCTGGGGACTAGCTAGCCACAATGAGCAGTTCTTC. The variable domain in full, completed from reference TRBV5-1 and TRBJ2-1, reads KAGVTQTPRYLIKTRGQQVTLSCSPISGHRSVSWYQQTPGQGLQFLFEYFSETQRNKGNFPGRFSGRQFSNSRSEMNVSTLELGDSALYLCASSWGLASHNEQFFGPGTRLTVL.

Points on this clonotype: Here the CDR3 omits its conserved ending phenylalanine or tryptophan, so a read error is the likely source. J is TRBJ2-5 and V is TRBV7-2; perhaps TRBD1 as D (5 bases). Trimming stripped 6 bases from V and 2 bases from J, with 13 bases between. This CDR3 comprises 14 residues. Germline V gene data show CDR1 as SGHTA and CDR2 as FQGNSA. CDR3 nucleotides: TGTGCCAGCAGGTTCAAGGGGCCTCAAGAGACCCAGTACTTG. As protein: CASRFKGPQETQYL.

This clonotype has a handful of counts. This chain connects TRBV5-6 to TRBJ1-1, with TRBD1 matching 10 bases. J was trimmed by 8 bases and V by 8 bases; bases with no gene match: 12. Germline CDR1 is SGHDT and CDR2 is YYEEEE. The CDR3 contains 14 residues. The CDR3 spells CASNPPGQGNEAFF. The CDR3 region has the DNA TGTGCCAGTAACCCTCCGGGACAGGGGAACGAAGCTTTCTTT.